What follows are 18 T cell receptor beta chains derived from one specimen sequenced in a study of T cell repertoires in ileal Crohn's disease. Time point specified: neoterminal ileum biopsy at postoperative endoscopy, about 6 months after surgery. Method: immunoSEQ multiplex PCR; TCRdb's copy keeps in-frame clones and lacks some. Here the sample spans roughly 3,400 clones, 65% to 85% being singletons. What was sequenced was ileal tissue. These receptors came from an adult with Crohn's disease.

Comments on this clone: One end of the junction is discordant with germline, which a read error may explain. The rearrangement links TRBV7-9 to TRBJ2-1; 7 positions match TRBD2. The CDR3 extends over 14 amino acids. Germline V gene sequence: CDR1 SEHNR, CDR2 FQNEAQ (reference sequence). CDR3 protein: CASSWEGRYTEQFF. As DNA, the CDR3 is TGTGCCAGCAGCTGGGAGGGCAGGTACACTGAGCAGTTCTTC.

The chain is built from TRBV9 and TRBJ2-3; the match to TRBD2 covers 8 bases. Trimming at V came to 3 bases and at J to 6 bases, leaving 9 bases not matched to a gene. Germline V gene lookup returns CDR1 SGDLS and CDR2 YYNGEE. The CDR3 is made up of 15 amino acids. CDR3 protein: CASSGFSGKADTQYF. CDR3 sequence (DNA): TGTGCCAGCAGCGGATTTAGCGGGAAAGCCGATACGCAGTATTTT.

The chain couples TRBV19 to TRBJ2-1, with D possibly TRBD2 on 6 matching bases. The CDR3 length is 13 residues. Trimming cost V 5 bases and J 7 bases, with 12 bases left between them. CDR1 and CDR2 from the germline V gene are LNHDA and SQIVND (reference sequence). DNA of the CDR3: TGTGCCAGTAGTCCTACCGGGAGTAATGAGCAGTTCTTC. Protein: CASSPTGSNEQFF.

The rearrangement uses TRBV2 and TRBJ2-5; 8 nucleotides agree with TRBD2. Germline CDR1 reads SNHLY; CDR2 reads FYNNEI. Trimming at V came to 4 bases and at J to 0 bases, leaving 4 bases not matched to a gene. This CDR3 spans 15 amino acids. This CDR3 reads CASSGLASYQETQYF. The CDR3 coding sequence is TGTGCCAGCAGTGGACTAGCGTCGTACCAAGAGACCCAGTACTTC.

This clone occurred a few times. V and J are TRBV5-1 and TRBJ2-5; D might be TRBD2 (6 bases). The CDR3 loop spans 18 amino acids. Looked up from germline, CDR1 is SGHRS and CDR2 is YFSETQ. V was clipped by 1 base and J by 2 bases, with 21 bases between them. CDR3 region: CASSLLSRGTRAQETQYF. The CDR3 region has the DNA TGCGCCAGCAGCTTGCTGTCTCGGGGGACCAGAGCTCAAGAGACCCAGTACTTC. The full variable domain, with the rest looked up from reference TRBV5-1 and TRBJ2-5, is KAGVTQTPRYLIKTRGQQVTLSCSPISGHRSVSWYQQTPGQGLQFLFEYFSETQRNKGNFPGRFSGRQFSNSRSEMNVSTLELGDSALYLCASSLLSRGTRAQETQYFGPGTRLLVL.

This rearrangement joins TRBV27 to TRBJ2-7; 11 bases agree with TRBD2. CDR3 length: 15 amino acids. Germline V gene sequence: CDR1 MNHEY, CDR2 SMNVEV (reference sequence). The junction had 7 bases not matched to a gene; V was cut back by 4 bases and J by 5 bases. CDR3 sequence: CASSSHTSGRNEQYF. As DNA, the CDR3 is TGTGCCAGCAGTTCCCACACTAGCGGGAGAAACGAGCAGTACTTC.

Here the CDR3 DNA reads TGTGCCAGCAGCCTTAAGACAGGGCGGTTTCCGCGCGGGGCCAACGTCCTGACTTTC. Translated: CASSLKTGRFPRGANVLTF. The V and J genes are TRBV9 and TRBJ2-6, with 7 bases aligning to TRBD1. The ends lost 4 bases at V and 4 bases at J; junction bases unmatched: 17. The CDR3 is 19 amino acids. CDR1 and CDR2 from the germline V gene are SGDLS and YYNGEE. Combining the CDR3 with reference TRBV9 and TRBJ2-6 gives the whole variable domain DSGVTQTPKHLITATGQRVTLRCSPRSGDLSVYWYQQSLDQGLQFLIQYYNGEERAKGNILERFSAQQFPDLHSELNLSSLELGDSALYFCASSLKTGRFPRGANVLTFGAGSRLTVL.

This clone was seen only once. The chain has TRBV7-3 and TRBJ2-1; perhaps TRBD2 as D (6 bases). Germline V lookup: CDR1 SGHTA, CDR2 FQGTGA. The CDR3 length is 17 residues. The V and J ends lost 0 bases and 2 bases respectively, with 14 bases between them. This CDR3 is CASSLTSGRGTYNEQFF. CDR3 sequence (DNA): TGTGCCAGCAGCTTAACGTCGGGGCGGGGTACCTACAATGAGCAGTTCTTC.

The J gene is TRBJ1-3, the V gene TRBV7-3; 7 nucleotides line up with TRBD1. There are 13 residues in the CDR3. In germline, CDR1 is SGHTA, CDR2 FQGTGA. V shed 3 bases and J 7 bases; nucleotides not matched to a gene: 3. The CDR3 nucleotides read TGTGCCAGCAGCTTGGACAGGTTTAACACCATATATTTT. Encoded protein: CASSLDRFNTIYF.

This clone appeared once. The chain has TRBV5-8 and TRBJ2-4, with TRBD1 matching over 7 bases. Trimming at V came to 5 bases and at J to 8 bases, leaving 10 bases not matched to a gene. The CDR3 spans 14 residues. Per the germline V gene, CDR1 is SGHTS and CDR2 is YDEGEE. DNA for the CDR3: TGTGCCAGCAGTCCTGACAGGGCATTCGACATTCAGTACTTC. Encoded protein: CASSPDRAFDIQYF.

The rearrangement joins TRBV5-5 to TRBJ1-5; unclear D gene. Per the germline V gene, CDR1 is SGHKS and CDR2 is YYEKEE (reference sequence). The V gene lost 0 bases and the J gene lost 5 bases, with 9 bases spanning the gap. The CDR3 has 14 residues. CDR3 DNA sequence: TGTGCCAGCAGCTTGGTGGCAGGCGATCAGCCCCAGCATTTT. Amino acids: CASSLVAGDQPQHF.

The chain couples TRBV2 to TRBJ1-4; a possible D gene is TRBD1 (5 bases). The CDR3 length is 16 residues. Trimming shortened V by 5 bases and J by 5 bases, and 18 bases separated the two germline ends. Germline assignment: CDR1 SNHLY and CDR2 FYNNEI. The CDR3 DNA reads as TGTGCCAGCAGTATTTTAATTGGACAACCCAATGAAAAACTGTTTTTT. Translating gives CASSILIGQPNEKLFF.

This clone was found a few times. The chain employs TRBV6-6 and TRBJ2-7; no firm D call. The CDR3 is 12 amino acids. Germline lookup yields CDR1 MNHNY and CDR2 SVGAGI (reference sequence). V lost 7 bases, J lost 1 base, and 8 bases lay in between. The CDR3 sequence: CASTPNSYEQYF. CDR3 nucleotide sequence: TGTGCCAGCACCCCCAATTCCTACGAGCAGTACTTC.

The chain recombines TRBV27 with TRBJ2-1; 13 bases map to TRBD2. Trimming at V came to 3 bases and at J to 2 bases, leaving 7 bases not matched to a gene. The CDR3 spans 18 residues. Germline loops: CDR1 MNHEY, CDR2 SMNVEV (reference sequence). This CDR3 is CASSLPTSGRAPYNEQFF. CDR3 bases: TGTGCCAGCAGTTTGCCCACTAGCGGGAGGGCCCCCTACAATGAGCAGTTCTTC.

The chain uses TRBV6-1 and TRBJ1-5; D unclear. This CDR3 spans 14 amino acids. Trimming left V 7 bases short and J 5 bases short, with 15 bases between. Germline V gene data show CDR1 as MNHNS and CDR2 as SASEGT. CDR3 region: CASMGGPWDQPQHF. The CDR3 DNA follows: TGTGCCAGCATGGGTGGGCCATGGGATCAGCCCCAGCATTTT.

This clone came up a few times. The chain couples TRBV7-9 to TRBJ2-7, with 10 bases lining up with TRBD2. CDR1 is SEHNR, CDR2 FQNEAQ, per germline (reference sequence). CDR3 length equals 15 residues. With V trimmed by 2 bases and J by 3 bases, 4 bases remained unmatched. The CDR3 is CASSLMSSGSYEQYF. The CDR3 DNA reads as TGTGCCAGCAGCTTAATGTCTAGCGGGAGCTACGAGCAGTACTTC.

The chain joins TRBV6-6 to TRBJ1-1, with 9 bases that match TRBD1. V lost 5 bases to trimming and J lost 4 bases; unmatched junction nucleotides: 5. The germline V gene encodes CDR1 MNHNY and CDR2 SVGAGI (reference sequence). There are 14 residues in the CDR3. CDR3 in amino acids: CASSTGQGITEAFF. In nucleotides, the CDR3 is TGTGCCAGCAGTACGGGACAGGGAATCACTGAAGCTTTCTTT.

The chain couples TRBV18 to TRBJ1-2, with D unresolved. The CDR3 has 14 residues. V lost 6 bases to trimming and J lost 4 bases, with 15 bases between them. Per germline, CDR1 KGHSH and CDR2 LQKENI. The CDR3 is CASSPDGPGYGYTF. DNA of the CDR3: TGTGCCAGCTCTCCAGATGGTCCAGGCTATGGCTACACCTTC.